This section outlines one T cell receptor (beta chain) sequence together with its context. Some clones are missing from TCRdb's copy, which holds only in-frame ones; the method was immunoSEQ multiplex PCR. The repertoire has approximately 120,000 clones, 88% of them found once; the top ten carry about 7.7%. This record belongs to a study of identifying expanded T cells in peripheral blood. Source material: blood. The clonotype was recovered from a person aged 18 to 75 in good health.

The CDR3 loop reads CASSLDQIEQFF. CDR3 in DNA: TGTGCCAGCAGCTTAGATCAGATTGAGCAGTTCTTC. This chain links TRBV11-2 with TRBJ2-1; D not certain. The CDR3 runs to 12 residues. CDR1 and CDR2 from the germline V gene are SGHAT and FQNNGV. The V gene lost 0 bases and the J gene lost 9 bases, with 6 bases spanning the gap.